This T cell receptor beta chain derives from a study of shared clonotypes between healthy human individuals. Study observations and caveats: Across a few donors, naive CD4 shared roughly 5%, naive CD8 under 4%, memory CD4 roughly 2.4%, memory CD8 roughly 0.37%.

The deep-level immunoSEQ assay was used. Profiled with immunoSEQ multiplex PCR; TCRdb holds only in-frame clones, not every one. The sample carries 2.3 million or so clones, approximately 93% recorded once. V gave up 2 bases and J gave up 0 bases; unmatched junction bases: 8. The CDR3 has 17 residues. On this clone itself: Its antigen is currently unknown.

This chain joins TRBV23-1 and TRBJ2-7; 9 bases match TRBD1. TRBV23-1 is designated an ORF whose function remains uncertain. Material: naive CD4+ T cells from PBMCs. Subset denoted: CD45RA+ positively selected. This receptor was taken from a man aged 18 to 30 in good health. Some clones in this sample may be carry-over from other donors' samples. The CDR3 bases are TGCGCCAGCAGTCAACAACCGACAGGGGGTTTCTCCTACGAGCAGTACTTC. Its protein product is CASSQQPTGGFSYEQYF.